These 14 T cell receptor beta chains share one sample of origin, sequenced in a study of lymphopenia after photon versus proton radiotherapy. Only in-frame clones appear in the TCRdb table, and some are missing; sequencing was by immunoSEQ multiplex PCR. The top ten hold approximately 50% of the sample, which has about 29,000 clones, roughly 87% seen once. Source: peripheral blood, taken from a patient treated with proton-based radiotherapy. These TCRs come from a woman in her sixties or seventies with cholangiocarcinoma. Some clones in this sample may be carry-over from other donors' samples.

The V call is TRBV18, the J call TRBJ1-6; possible D gene TRBD1, 6 bases. The CDR3 has 18 amino acids. Trimming removed 1 base from V and 0 bases from J, with 13 bases in between. The germline CDR1 and CDR2 sequences are KGHSH and LQKENI. The CDR3: CASSPLGGGGSYNSPLHF. The CDR3 bases are TGTGCCAGCTCACCACTGGGCGGGGGCGGCTCCTATAATTCACCCCTCCACTTT.

The genes are TRBV5-4 and TRBJ2-3; 7 positions agree with TRBD2. Germline CDR1 is SGHNT and CDR2 is YYREEE (reference sequence). V was pared by 3 bases and J by 0 bases, with 7 bases of the junction left unmatched. The CDR3 runs to 16 residues. The CDR3 protein is CASSYQRGSSTDTQYF. The CDR3 nucleotides read TGTGCCAGCAGCTATCAACGCGGGAGTAGCACAGATACGCAGTATTTT.

The chain recombines TRBV19 with TRBJ2-5, with 7 bases lining up with TRBD1. Germline CDR1 and CDR2: LNHDA and SQIVND (reference sequence). The CDR3 has 15 residues. V lost 1 base to trimming and J lost 3 bases; unmatched junction nucleotides: 5. CDR3 DNA: TGTGCCAGTAGTATAGGACAGGGCTTAGAAGAGACCCAGTACTTC. Translated: CASSIGQGLEETQYF.

J is TRBJ1-2 and V is TRBV27; no firm D call. Trimming removed 5 bases from V and 1 base from J, with 11 bases in between. This CDR3 region has 14 residues. Germline CDR1 reads MNHEY; CDR2 reads SMNVEV (reference sequence). The CDR3 region has the DNA TGTGCCAGCAGTCGACGACCCAGTAACTATGGCTACACCTTC. Translated: CASSRRPSNYGYTF.

This rearrangement joins TRBV2 to TRBJ1-5; TRBD1 agrees at 12 bases. V trimming: 5 bases; J trimming: 5 bases; junction bases outside the gene matches: 4. Germline values: CDR1 SNHLY, CDR2 FYNNEI. This CDR3 contains 15 residues. DNA of the CDR3: TGTGCCAGCAGTCCCGGGACAGGGGGCGATCAGCCCCAGCATTTT. As protein: CASSPGTGGDQPQHF.

V usage is TRBV16 and J usage is TRBJ1-5; no clear D. The V gene lost 4 bases and the J gene lost 7 bases, with 17 bases spanning the gap. This CDR3 has 15 residues. Per germline, CDR1 KGHSY and CDR2 FQNENV. CDR3 nucleotide sequence: TGTGCCAGCAGCCTAACAAAAGCAGATACCCAGCCCCAGCATTTT. Translated, it gives CASSLTKADTQPQHF.

V usage is TRBV15 and J usage is TRBJ1-2; no firm D call. Germline V gene lookup returns CDR1 LNHNV and CDR2 YYDKDF (reference sequence). CDR3 length: 13 amino acids. V shed 0 bases and J shed 7 bases, with 9 bases lying between them. The CDR3, as DNA: TGTGCCACCAGCAGAGATGACCGGGGTGGCTACACCTTC. Translating gives CATSRDDRGGYTF. Full variable domain (outside the CDR3, taken from reference TRBV15 and TRBJ1-2): DAMVIQNPRYQVTQFGKPVTLSCSQTLNHNVMYWYQQKSSQAPKLLFHYYDKDFNNEADTPDNFQSRRPNTSFCFLDIRSPGLGDTAMYLCATSRDDRGGYTFGSGTRLTVV.

The table lists this clone with a count of one. This chain connects TRBV15 to TRBJ1-5, with a weak D call TRBD1 (5 bases). The germline V and J ends were trimmed by 4 bases and 7 bases, with 8 bases remaining between them. In germline, CDR1 is LNHNV, CDR2 YYDKDF (reference sequence). The CDR3 is made up of 12 amino acids. Here the CDR3 reads CATSKGTQPQHF. DNA for the CDR3: TGTGCCACCAGCAAAGGGACCCAGCCCCAGCATTTT.

This chain links TRBV27 with TRBJ2-7, with 7 nucleotides matching TRBD2. J was trimmed by 2 bases and V by 6 bases; bases with no gene match: 4. The CDR3 extends over 13 amino acids. CDR1 MNHEY and CDR2 SMNVEV come from the germline V gene (reference sequence). The CDR3 protein is CASSPRGAYEQYF. The CDR3, as DNA: TGTGCCAGCAGCCCCCGGGGGGCCTACGAGCAGTACTTC.

The genes are TRBV7-6 and TRBJ1-5, with D tentatively TRBD1 (6 bases). Trimming removed 1 base from V and 4 bases from J, with 14 bases in between. The germline gives CDR1 SGHVS, CDR2 FNYEAQ. The CDR3 totals 16 residues. CDR3 nucleotide sequence: TGTGCCAGCAGCTTAGGGGGGGGCCTAACAAATCAGCCCCAGCATTTT. As protein: CASSLGGGLTNQPQHF.

The chain has TRBV28 and TRBJ1-5; a weak D match, TRBD1 (5 bases). CDR1 MDHEN and CDR2 SYDVKM come from the germline V gene. This CDR3 has 15 amino acids. Trimming took 2 bases from V and 0 from J, leaving 8 bases between them. The CDR3 here is CASSLGGPSNQPQHF. CDR3 bases: TGTGCCAGCAGTTTAGGGGGACCTAGCAATCAGCCCCAGCATTTT.

This chain links TRBV4-1 with TRBJ1-1; D uncertain. The CDR3 loop spans 14 amino acids. Per germline, CDR1 MGHRA and CDR2 YSYEKL. V lost 0 bases and J 1 base, leaving 6 bases between the germline ends. The CDR3: CASSQDAGNTEAFF. The CDR3 DNA is TGCGCCAGCAGCCAAGATGCGGGGAACACTGAAGCTTTCTTT.

V gene TRBV5-5 combines with J gene TRBJ2-2, with no clear D. This CDR3 region has 12 residues. Deletions cut 4 bases from V and 3 bases from J, with 4 bases between. CDR1 is SGHKS and CDR2 is YYEKEE in the germline V gene (reference sequence). CDR3 DNA sequence: TGTGCCAGCAGCCTATACACCGGGGAGCTGTTTTTT. It is translated as CASSLYTGELFF. Complete variable domain (other parts from reference TRBV5-5 and TRBJ2-2): DAGVTQSPTHLIKTRGQQVTLRCSPISGHKSVSWYQQVLGQGPQFIFQYYEKEERGRGNFPDRFSARQFPNYSSELNVNALLLGDSALYLCASSLYTGELFFGEGSRLTVL.

The chain uses TRBV4-1 and TRBJ2-7; 7 nucleotides align to TRBD1. The trim removed 5 bases at V and 3 bases at J, leaving 10 bases unmatched. The CDR3 consists of 15 residues. Germline V gene lookup returns CDR1 MGHRA and CDR2 YSYEKL. The CDR3: CASSKPDRTFYEQYF. The CDR3 bases are TGCGCCAGCAGCAAGCCGGACAGGACCTTCTACGAGCAGTACTTC.